Presented here are 22 T cell receptor beta chains from one specimen sequenced in a study of cytomegalovirus exposure and HLA in healthy donors. Sequenced by immunoSEQ multiplex PCR; TCRdb stores in-frame clones only, minus some. The table has 150,000 to 200,000 clones, roughly 86% seen once. The sequencing sample was made of PBMCs. The source of these receptors is a woman aged 18 to 35 in good health and CMV-seronegative.

The sample holds a few counts of this clone. V and J are TRBV5-6 and TRBJ1-4; weak D call: TRBD1 (6 bases). There are 13 residues in the CDR3. The V gene's germline CDR1 is SGHDT and CDR2 YYEEEE. V dropped 2 bases and J dropped 17 bases, with 19 bases sitting between them. CDR3 DNA sequence: TGTGCCAGCAGCTTTGGTATCGATGGACAGTTTTTTTTT. Translation: CASSFGIDGQFFF.

The V gene is TRBV9, the J gene TRBJ1-4; possible D gene TRBD1, 6 bases. This CDR3 is built from 15 residues. V dropped 4 bases and J dropped 5 bases, with 15 bases sitting between them. Germline CDR1 and CDR2: SGDLS and YYNGEE. In nucleotides, the CDR3 is TGTGCCAGCAGCCCCGCGGGGGGGCACAATGAAAAACTGTTTTTT. Encoded protein: CASSPAGGHNEKLFF.

About this clone itself: The germline gene is not matched at one end of the junction; a read error may be the cause. The V gene is TRBV19, the J gene TRBJ1-2; 7 nucleotides align to TRBD1. CDR3 length: 12 amino acids. From germline, CDR1 is LNHDA and CDR2 SQIVND (reference sequence). As DNA, the CDR3 is TGTGCCAGTAGTACGAACACAGGGGAGCCTTACTTC. It yields the protein CASSTNTGEPYF.

The chain employs TRBV6-5 and TRBJ2-7; D may be TRBD2 (5 bases). The germline V gene has CDR1 MNHEY and CDR2 SVGAGI. The V end was cut by 4 bases, the J end by 3 bases, with 7 bases between. The CDR3 is 12 residues long. The CDR3 reads CASSSSGYEQYF. The CDR3 DNA reads TGTGCCAGCAGTTCCAGCGGCTACGAGCAGTACTTC.

The chain combines TRBV4-1 with TRBJ1-5; TRBD1 might be the D (6 bases). The CDR3 extends over 14 amino acids. Trimming took off 2 bases at V and 4 bases at J, with 9 bases between the two ends. The germline gives CDR1 MGHRA, CDR2 YSYEKL. The CDR3 nucleotides are TGCGCCAGCAGCCAAACAGGGAGTAATCAGCCCCAGCATTTT. Its protein product is CASSQTGSNQPQHF.

The chain carries TRBV7-9 and TRBJ2-7; 11 bases line up with TRBD2. This CDR3 has 15 amino acids. The J segment lost 2 bases and the V segment lost 7 bases, leaving 7 bases of the junction unmatched. Germline CDR1 SEHNR, CDR2 FQNEAQ (reference sequence). CDR3 coding DNA: TGTGCCAGCACCCAAGGGACTAGCGGACCCTACGAGCAGTACTTC. This codes for CASTQGTSGPYEQYF.

The chain joins TRBV4-1 to TRBJ1-2; 7 bases map to TRBD1. CDR3 size: 16 residues. V shed 0 bases, J shed 1 base, and the junction held 5 bases outside the gene matches. The germline CDR1 and CDR2 sequences are MGHRA and YSYEKL. Written as DNA, the CDR3 is TGCGCCAGCAGCCAAGAGGTAACAGGGGTTAACTATGGCTACACCTTC. Protein sequence: CASSQEVTGVNYGYTF.

The gene calls are TRBV9 and TRBJ1-3, with D unresolved. The V and J ends lost 3 bases and 0 bases respectively, with 10 bases between them. The CDR3 extends over 15 amino acids. The germline V gene has CDR1 SGDLS and CDR2 YYNGEE. CDR3 coding DNA: TGTGCCAGCAGCGCAAGGGAGAGCTCTGGAAACACCATATATTTT. It codes for CASSARESSGNTIYF.

This chain joins TRBV30 and TRBJ2-1, with 11 bases aligning to TRBD2. This CDR3 spans 15 amino acids. V shed 1 base and J 5 bases; nucleotides not matched to a gene: 4. Germline V CDR1 and CDR2: GTSNPN, SVGIG (reference sequence). The CDR3 DNA reads TGTGCCTGGAGTGCAGGGACTAGCGGACACAATGAGCAGTTCTTC. Translated: CAWSAGTSGHNEQFF.

This clone has only one observation. The chain has TRBV5-1 and TRBJ1-4, with 7 bases aligning to TRBD1. The CDR3 totals 13 residues. Germline CDR1 reads SGHRS; CDR2 reads YFSETQ. Trimming removed 5 bases from V and 8 bases from J; junction bases left unmatched: 6. The CDR3 DNA follows: TGCGCCAGCAGAGACAGGGAGGAAGAAAAACTGTTTTTT. Protein sequence: CASRDREEEKLFF. The entire variable domain, with the rest obtained from reference TRBV5-1 and TRBJ1-4, is as follows: KAGVTQTPRYLIKTRGQQVTLSCSPISGHRSVSWYQQTPGQGLQFLFEYFSETQRNKGNFPGRFSGRQFSNSRSEMNVSTLELGDSALYLCASRDREEEKLFFGSGTQLSVL.

In DNA, the CDR3 is TGTGCCAGCGGCCGGGACTCCCAGACTGCCCAGTACTTC. As protein: CASGRDSQTAQYF. This sequence joins TRBV2 and TRBJ2-5; D may be TRBD2 (6 bases). CDR3 length: 13 amino acids. Between the trimmed V and J ends, which lost 8 bases and 9 bases, there was a span of 19 bases. Germline assignment: CDR1 SNHLY and CDR2 FYNNEI.

The chain employs TRBV7-8 and TRBJ1-5, with TRBD1 matching over 7 bases. Germline CDR1 SGHVS, CDR2 FQNEAQ. The CDR3 is made up of 15 amino acids. V was clipped by 2 bases and J by 4 bases; unmatched bases: 5. The CDR3 DNA follows: TGTGCCAGCAGCTTAACGGCAGGGGGAAATCAGCCCCAGCATTTT. It yields the protein CASSLTAGGNQPQHF.

V is TRBV29-1 and J is TRBJ2-7; 8 bases line up with TRBD2. The germline CDR1 and CDR2 sequences are SQVTM and ANQGSEA. The CDR3 is made up of 14 amino acids. The J segment lost 5 bases and the V segment lost 4 bases, leaving 10 bases of the junction unmatched. CDR3 DNA: TGCAGCGTTGCTCCGGGAGGGCTTGAGCACGAGCAGTACTTC. It yields the protein CSVAPGGLEHEQYF.

The chain uses TRBV2 and TRBJ2-5; 11 nucleotides match TRBD2. This CDR3 contains 16 residues. CDR1 and CDR2 (germline): SNHLY, FYNNEI. Germline trimming cut 6 bases from V and 1 base from J; bases unmatched to any gene: 7. The CDR3 sequence is CASSILAGAFQETQYF. In DNA form, the CDR3 reads TGTGCCAGCAGCATACTAGCGGGGGCGTTCCAAGAGACCCAGTACTTC.

The genes are TRBV7-3 and TRBJ1-1, with 7 bases identical to TRBD1. The CDR3 loop spans 17 amino acids. V gave up 5 bases and J gave up 4 bases; unmatched junction bases: 16. Per the germline V gene, CDR1 is SGHTA and CDR2 is FQGTGA. CDR3 residues: CASSPRQGVGAATEAFF. CDR3 DNA sequence: TGTGCCAGCAGCCCGCGACAGGGTGTTGGAGCCGCCACTGAAGCTTTCTTT. Full variable domain (missing parts from reference TRBV7-3 and TRBJ1-1): GAGVSQTPSNKVTEKGKYVELRCDPISGHTALYWYRQSLGQGPEFLIYFQGTGAADDSGLPNDRFFAVRPEGSVSTLKIQRTERGDSAVYLCASSPRQGVGAATEAFFGQGTRLTVV.

This clone was seen more than once but under ten times. The rearrangement uses TRBV4-1 and TRBJ1-2, with a weak D call TRBD1 (5 bases). This CDR3 has 14 amino acids. V was shortened by 6 bases and J by 3 bases, with 14 bases between the two germline ends. CDR1 is MGHRA, CDR2 YSYEKL, per germline. In DNA, the CDR3 is TGCGCCAGCAGACAACCTGGGGCAGACTATGGCTACACCTTC. Amino acids: CASRQPGADYGYTF.

The V gene is TRBV5-1, the J gene TRBJ2-1, with TRBD2 identical over 7 bases. This CDR3 spans 14 amino acids. With V trimmed by 7 bases and J by 0 bases, 4 bases remained unmatched. CDR1 and CDR2 (germline): SGHRS, YFSETQ. The CDR3 DNA reads TGCGCCAGCCAAAGCGGGGTCTCCTACAATGAGCAGTTCTTC. Its protein product is CASQSGVSYNEQFF.

The chain joins TRBV6-1 to TRBJ2-7, with 8 bases lining up with TRBD1. Looked up from germline, CDR1 is MNHNS and CDR2 is SASEGT. V was pared by 6 bases and J by 5 bases, with 6 bases of the junction left unmatched. CDR3 length equals 13 residues. This CDR3 reads CASRLQGAHEQYF. CDR3 in DNA: TGTGCCAGCAGGCTTCAGGGGGCGCACGAGCAGTACTTC.

This clone has more than one count but fewer than ten. The chain couples TRBV14 to TRBJ1-2; 7 bases are shared with TRBD1. From germline, CDR1 is SGHDN and CDR2 FVKESK. The CDR3 is 15 residues long. J gave up 6 bases and V 3 bases, and 10 bases lay outside the gene matches. The CDR3 nucleotides read TGTGCCAGCAGCCAGACGCGGTCAGGGGGTGATGGCTACACCTTC. Translation: CASSQTRSGGDGYTF.

The V and J genes are TRBV5-6 and TRBJ2-7; 9 nucleotides agree with TRBD2. Germline-derived CDR1 and CDR2 are SGHDT and YYEEEE. This CDR3 has 16 amino acids. V trimming: 4 bases; J trimming: 4 bases; junction bases outside the gene matches: 12. As DNA, the CDR3 is TGTGCCAGCAGCCATTCAACTAGCGGGCTTAAATACGAGCAGTACTTC. Amino acids: CASSHSTSGLKYEQYF.

The chain couples TRBV6-5 to TRBJ1-2; unclear D gene. The germline V gene has CDR1 MNHEY and CDR2 SVGAGI. Between the trimmed V and J ends, which lost 0 bases and 8 bases, there was a span of 13 bases. The CDR3 is 14 amino acids. As DNA, the CDR3 is TGTGCCAGCAGTTACTCGACGGCCGACGGGGGCTACACCTTC. This gives the protein CASSYSTADGGYTF.

The rearrangement joins TRBV30 to TRBJ1-3; D gene ambiguous. V was clipped by 3 bases and J by 6 bases, with 6 bases between them. Germline lookup yields CDR1 GTSNPN and CDR2 SVGIG (reference sequence). The length of the CDR3 is 11 residues. CDR3 nucleotides: TGTGCCTGGAGCTTTAAAAACACCATATATTTT. It encodes CAWSFKNTIYF.